Sequencing of this TCR beta chain was carried out in a study of T cells in Graves' hyperthyroidism and ophthalmopathy. The investigators amplified TCR beta CDR3 regions from RNA transcripts. Using the HTBI primer set, a first-round RT-PCR was run on the TCR CDR3. TCRdb reprocessed the multiplex PCR reads with MiXCR, giving one entry per CDR3 protein. The sample has roughly 300,000 distinct CDR3 sequences; 21% are singletons. Any patient presenting with uncontrolled infection, other autoimmune disease, pregnancy or lactation was left out. This clonotype was recorded many times. This CDR3 comprises 16 residues. The V and J ends lost 1 base and 7 bases respectively, with 17 bases between them. From germline, CDR1 is SEHNR and CDR2 FQNEAQ (reference sequence).

The chain has TRBV7-9 and TRBJ2-1, with D possibly matching TRBD2 (7 bases). The source is a woman between 45 and 60 years old with Graves' hyperthyroidism. What was sequenced was blood. The CDR3 region is CASSLDRDKGGNEQFF. The CDR3 DNA sequence: TGTGCCAGCAGCTTAGATAGGGACAAGGGGGGGAATGAGCAGTTCTTC.